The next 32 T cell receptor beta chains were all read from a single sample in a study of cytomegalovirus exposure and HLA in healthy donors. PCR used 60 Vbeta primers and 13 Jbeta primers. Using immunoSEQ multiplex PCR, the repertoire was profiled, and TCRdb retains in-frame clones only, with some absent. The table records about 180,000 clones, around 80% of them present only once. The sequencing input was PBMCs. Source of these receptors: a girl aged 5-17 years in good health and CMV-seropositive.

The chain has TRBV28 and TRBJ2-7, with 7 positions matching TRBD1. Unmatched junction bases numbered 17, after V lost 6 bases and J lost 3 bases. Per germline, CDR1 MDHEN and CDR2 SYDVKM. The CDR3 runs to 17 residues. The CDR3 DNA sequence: TGTGCCAGCAGCCTTTATTCATGGGGGACAGTGCGCTACGAGCAGTACTTC. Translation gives CASSLYSWGTVRYEQYF. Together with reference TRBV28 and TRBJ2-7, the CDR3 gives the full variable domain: DVKVTQSSRYLVKRTGEKVFLECVQDMDHENMFWYRQDPGLGLRLIYFSYDVKMKEKGDIPEGYSVSREKKERFSLILESASTNQTSMYLCASSLYSWGTVRYEQYFGPGTRLTVT.

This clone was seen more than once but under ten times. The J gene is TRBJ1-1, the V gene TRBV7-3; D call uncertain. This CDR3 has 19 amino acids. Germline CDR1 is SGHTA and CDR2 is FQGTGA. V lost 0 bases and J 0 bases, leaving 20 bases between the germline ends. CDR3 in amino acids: CASSLTTPHQQIMNTEAFF. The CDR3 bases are TGTGCCAGCAGCTTAACGACGCCGCATCAACAGATCATGAACACTGAAGCTTTCTTT.

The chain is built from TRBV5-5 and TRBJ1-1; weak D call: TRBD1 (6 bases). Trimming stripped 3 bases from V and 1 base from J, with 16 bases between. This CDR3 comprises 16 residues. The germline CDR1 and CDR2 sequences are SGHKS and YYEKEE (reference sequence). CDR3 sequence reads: CASSSPGGGANTEAFF. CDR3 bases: TGTGCCAGCAGCTCCCCAGGTGGGGGGGCGAACACTGAAGCTTTCTTT.

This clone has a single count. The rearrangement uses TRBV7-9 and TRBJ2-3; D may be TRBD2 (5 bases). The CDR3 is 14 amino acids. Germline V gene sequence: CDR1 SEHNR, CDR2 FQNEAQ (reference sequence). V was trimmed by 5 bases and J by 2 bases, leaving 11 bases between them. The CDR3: CASSPDWDTDTQYF. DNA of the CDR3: TGTGCCAGCAGCCCGGACTGGGACACAGATACGCAGTATTTT.

CDR3 bases: TGCAGTGCCCCCGGGACTAGCGGGAGTGTTTCGCAGTATTTT. It specifies CSAPGTSGSVSQYF. The chain carries TRBV29-1 and TRBJ2-3; TRBD2 agrees at 14 bases. This CDR3 contains 14 residues. CDR1 SQVTM and CDR2 ANQGSEA come from the germline V gene.

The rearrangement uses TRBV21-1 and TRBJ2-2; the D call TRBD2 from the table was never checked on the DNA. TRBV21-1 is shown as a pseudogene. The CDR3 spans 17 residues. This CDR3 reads CASSKTSGRPNTGELFF. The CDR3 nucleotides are TGTGCCAGCAGCAAGACTAGCGGGAGGCCAAACACCGGGGAGCTGTTTTTT.

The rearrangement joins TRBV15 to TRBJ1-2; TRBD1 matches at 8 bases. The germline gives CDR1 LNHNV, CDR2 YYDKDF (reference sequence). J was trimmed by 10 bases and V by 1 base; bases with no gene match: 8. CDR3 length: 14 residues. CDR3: CATSRVPTGEDYTF. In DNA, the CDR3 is TGTGCCACCAGCAGAGTACCGACAGGGGAAGACTACACCTTC. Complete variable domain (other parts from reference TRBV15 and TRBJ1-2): DAMVIQNPRYQVTQFGKPVTLSCSQTLNHNVMYWYQQKSSQAPKLLFHYYDKDFNNEADTPDNFQSRRPNTSFCFLDIRSPGLGDTAMYLCATSRVPTGEDYTFGSGTRLTVV.

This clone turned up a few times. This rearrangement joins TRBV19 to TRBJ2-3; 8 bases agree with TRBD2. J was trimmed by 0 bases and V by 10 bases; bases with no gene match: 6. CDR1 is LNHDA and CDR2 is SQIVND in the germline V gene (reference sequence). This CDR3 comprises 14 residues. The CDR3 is CATKREQSTDTQYF. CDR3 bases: TGTGCCACTAAGCGGGAGCAAAGCACAGATACGCAGTATTTT. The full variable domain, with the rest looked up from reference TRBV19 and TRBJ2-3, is DGGITQSPKYLFRKEGQNVTLSCEQNLNHDAMYWYRQDPGQGLRLIYYSQIVNDFQKGDIAEGYSVSREKKESFPLTVTSAQKNPTAFYLCATKREQSTDTQYFGPGTRLTVL.

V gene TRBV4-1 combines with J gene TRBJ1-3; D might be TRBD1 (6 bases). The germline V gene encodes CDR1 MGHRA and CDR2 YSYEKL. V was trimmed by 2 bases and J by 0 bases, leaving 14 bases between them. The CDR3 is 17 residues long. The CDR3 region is CASSQRTELYSGNTIYF. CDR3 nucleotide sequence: TGCGCCAGCAGCCAACGGACAGAACTATACTCTGGAAACACCATATATTTT.

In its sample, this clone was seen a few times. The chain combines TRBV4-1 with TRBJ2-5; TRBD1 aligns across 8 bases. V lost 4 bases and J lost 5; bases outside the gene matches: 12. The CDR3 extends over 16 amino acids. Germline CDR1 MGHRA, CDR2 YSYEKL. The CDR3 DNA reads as TGCGCCAGCAGCCCGGAGGGTGACAGGGGTAGGGAGACCCAGTACTTC. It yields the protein CASSPEGDRGRETQYF.

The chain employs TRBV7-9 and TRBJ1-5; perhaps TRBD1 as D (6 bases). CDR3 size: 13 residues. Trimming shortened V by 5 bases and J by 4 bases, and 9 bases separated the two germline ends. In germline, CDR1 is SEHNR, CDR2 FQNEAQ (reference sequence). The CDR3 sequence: CASSETGNQPQHF. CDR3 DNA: TGTGCCAGCAGCGAGACAGGTAATCAGCCCCAGCATTTT. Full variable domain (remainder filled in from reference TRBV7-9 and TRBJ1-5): DTGVSQNPRHKITKRGQNVTFRCDPISEHNRLYWYRQTLGQGPEFLTYFQNEAQLEKSRLLSDRFSAERPKGSFSTLEIQRTEQGDSAMYLCASSETGNQPQHFGDGTRLSIL.

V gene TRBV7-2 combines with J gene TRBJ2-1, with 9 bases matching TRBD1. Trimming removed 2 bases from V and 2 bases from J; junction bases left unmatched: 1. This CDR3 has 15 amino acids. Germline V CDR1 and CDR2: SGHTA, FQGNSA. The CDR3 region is CASSLNRGPYNEQFF. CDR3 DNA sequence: TGTGCCAGCAGCTTAAACAGGGGGCCCTACAATGAGCAGTTCTTC.

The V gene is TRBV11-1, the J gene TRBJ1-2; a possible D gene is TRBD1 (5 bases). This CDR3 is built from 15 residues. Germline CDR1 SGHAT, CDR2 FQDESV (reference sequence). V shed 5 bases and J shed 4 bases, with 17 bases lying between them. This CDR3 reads CASSPRRGTGYGYTF. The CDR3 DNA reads TGTGCCAGCAGCCCCCGGAGAGGGACTGGCTATGGCTACACCTTC.

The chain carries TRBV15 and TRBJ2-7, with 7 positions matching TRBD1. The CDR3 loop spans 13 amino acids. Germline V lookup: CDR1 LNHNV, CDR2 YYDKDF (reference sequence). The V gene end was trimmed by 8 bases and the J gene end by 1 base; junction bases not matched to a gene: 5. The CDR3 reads CATSAGGSYEQYF. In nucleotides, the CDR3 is TGTGCCACCTCGGCAGGGGGTTCCTACGAGCAGTACTTC.

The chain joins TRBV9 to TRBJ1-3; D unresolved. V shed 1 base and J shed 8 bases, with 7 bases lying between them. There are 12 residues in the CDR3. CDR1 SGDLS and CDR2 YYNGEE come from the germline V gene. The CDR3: CASSVRRDTIYF. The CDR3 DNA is TGTGCCAGCAGCGTACGACGGGACACCATATATTTT.

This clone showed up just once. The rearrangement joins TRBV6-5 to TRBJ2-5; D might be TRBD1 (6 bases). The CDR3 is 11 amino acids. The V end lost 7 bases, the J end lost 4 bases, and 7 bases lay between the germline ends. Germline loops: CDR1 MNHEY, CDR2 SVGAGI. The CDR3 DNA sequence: TGTGCCAGCACCAGGGGAGAGACCCAGTACTTC. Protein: CASTRGETQYF.

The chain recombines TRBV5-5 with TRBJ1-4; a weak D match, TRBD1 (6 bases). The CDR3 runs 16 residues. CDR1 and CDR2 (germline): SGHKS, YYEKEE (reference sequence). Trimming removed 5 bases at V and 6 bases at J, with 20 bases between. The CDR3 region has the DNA TGTGCCAGCAGTAACCCAGGGGAGAAGGAGTATGAAAAACTGTTTTTT. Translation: CASSNPGEKEYEKLFF.

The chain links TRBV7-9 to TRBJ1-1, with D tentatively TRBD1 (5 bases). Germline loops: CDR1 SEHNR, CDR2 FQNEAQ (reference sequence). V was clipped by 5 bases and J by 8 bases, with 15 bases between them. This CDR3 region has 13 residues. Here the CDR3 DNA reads TGTGCCAGCAGCCCGACAGCTAACCTCGAAGCTTTCTTT. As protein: CASSPTANLEAFF.

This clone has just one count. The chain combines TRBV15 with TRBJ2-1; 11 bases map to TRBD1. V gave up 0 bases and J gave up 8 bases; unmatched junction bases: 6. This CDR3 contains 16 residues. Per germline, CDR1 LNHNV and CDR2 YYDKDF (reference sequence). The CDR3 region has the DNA TGTGCCACCAGCAGAGATGGGACAGGGGGGTCACATGAGCAGTTCTTC. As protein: CATSRDGTGGSHEQFF.

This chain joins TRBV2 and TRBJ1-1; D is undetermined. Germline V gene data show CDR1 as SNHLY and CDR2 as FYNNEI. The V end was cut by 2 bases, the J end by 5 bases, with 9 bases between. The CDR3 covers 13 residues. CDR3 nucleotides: TGTGCCAGCAGTGAAAGGGAGGTTACTGAAGCTTTCTTT. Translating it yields CASSEREVTEAFF.

CDR3 amino acids: CATSFPGQKVNEQFF. In nucleotides, the CDR3 is TGTGCCACCAGTTTTCCGGGACAGAAGGTCAATGAGCAGTTCTTC. J is TRBJ2-1 and V is TRBV15; 7 bases line up with TRBD1. CDR1 is LNHNV, CDR2 YYDKDF, per germline (reference sequence). V trimming: 6 bases; J trimming: 6 bases; junction bases outside the gene matches: 11. CDR3 length: 15 amino acids.

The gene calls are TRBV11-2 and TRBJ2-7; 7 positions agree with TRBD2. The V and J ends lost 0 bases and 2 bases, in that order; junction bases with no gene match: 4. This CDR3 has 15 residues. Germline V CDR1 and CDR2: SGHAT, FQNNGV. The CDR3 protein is CASSLEGGPTYEQYF. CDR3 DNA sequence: TGTGCCAGCAGCTTAGAGGGAGGGCCCACCTACGAGCAGTACTTC.

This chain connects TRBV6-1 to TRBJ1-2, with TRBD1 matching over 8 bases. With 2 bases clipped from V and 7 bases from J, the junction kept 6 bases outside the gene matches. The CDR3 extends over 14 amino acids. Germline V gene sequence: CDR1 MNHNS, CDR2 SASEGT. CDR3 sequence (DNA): TGTGCCAGCAGTGAACTCAGGGGGCAGGTTGGCTACACCTTC. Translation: CASSELRGQVGYTF.

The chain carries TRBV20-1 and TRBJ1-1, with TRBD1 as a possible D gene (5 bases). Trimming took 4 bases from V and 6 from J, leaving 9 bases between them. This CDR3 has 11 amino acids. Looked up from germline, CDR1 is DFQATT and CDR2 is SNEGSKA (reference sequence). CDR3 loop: CSAIWGAEAFF. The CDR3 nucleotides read TGCAGTGCTATATGGGGCGCTGAAGCTTTCTTT.

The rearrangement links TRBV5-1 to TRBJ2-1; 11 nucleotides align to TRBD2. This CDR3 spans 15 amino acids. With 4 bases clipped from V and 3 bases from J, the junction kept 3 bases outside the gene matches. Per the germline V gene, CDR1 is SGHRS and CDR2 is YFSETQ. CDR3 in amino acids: CASSRGLADYNEQFF. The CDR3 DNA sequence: TGCGCCAGCAGCCGGGGACTAGCGGACTACAATGAGCAGTTCTTC.

The CDR3 spells CASSLEGASSGNTIYF. The CDR3 nucleotides read TGTGCCAGCAGCTTAGAAGGGGCGAGCTCTGGAAACACCATATATTTT. This chain connects TRBV11-2 to TRBJ1-3; D might be TRBD1 (5 bases). The CDR3 loop spans 16 amino acids. Germline CDR1 SGHAT, CDR2 FQNNGV. V gave up 0 bases and J gave up 0 bases, with 9 bases separating them.

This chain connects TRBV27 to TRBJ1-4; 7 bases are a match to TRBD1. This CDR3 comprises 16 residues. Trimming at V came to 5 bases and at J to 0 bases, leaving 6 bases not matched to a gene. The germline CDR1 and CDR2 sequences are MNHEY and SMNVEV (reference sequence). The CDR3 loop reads CASSPTGEATNEKLFF. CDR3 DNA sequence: TGTGCCAGCAGTCCCACAGGGGAGGCAACTAATGAAAAACTGTTTTTT.

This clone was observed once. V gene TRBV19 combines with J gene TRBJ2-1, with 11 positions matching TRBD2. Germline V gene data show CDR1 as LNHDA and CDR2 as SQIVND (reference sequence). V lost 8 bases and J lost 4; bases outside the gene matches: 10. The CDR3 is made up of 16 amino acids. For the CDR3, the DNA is TGTGCCAGTGAGACTAGCGGGACCTCATGGTACAATGAGCAGTTCTTC. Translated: CASETSGTSWYNEQFF. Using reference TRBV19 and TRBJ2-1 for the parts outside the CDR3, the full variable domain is DGGITQSPKYLFRKEGQNVTLSCEQNLNHDAMYWYRQDPGQGLRLIYYSQIVNDFQKGDIAEGYSVSREKKESFPLTVTSAQKNPTAFYLCASETSGTSWYNEQFFGPGTRLTVL.

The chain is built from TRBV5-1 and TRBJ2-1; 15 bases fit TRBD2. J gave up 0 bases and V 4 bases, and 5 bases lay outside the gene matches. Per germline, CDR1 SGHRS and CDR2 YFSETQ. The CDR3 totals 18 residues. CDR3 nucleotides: TGCGCCAGCAGCCCGGGACTAGCGGGGGGATTCTCCTACAATGAGCAGTTCTTC. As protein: CASSPGLAGGFSYNEQFF.

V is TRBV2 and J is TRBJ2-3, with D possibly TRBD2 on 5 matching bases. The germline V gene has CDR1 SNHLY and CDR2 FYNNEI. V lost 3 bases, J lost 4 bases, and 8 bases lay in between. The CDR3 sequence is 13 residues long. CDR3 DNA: TGTGCCAGCAGTGATTTGCGGGCAGATACGCAGTATTTT. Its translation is CASSDLRADTQYF.

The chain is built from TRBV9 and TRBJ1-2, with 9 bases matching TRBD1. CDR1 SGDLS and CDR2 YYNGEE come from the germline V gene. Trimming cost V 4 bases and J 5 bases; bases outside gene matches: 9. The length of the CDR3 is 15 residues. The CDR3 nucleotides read TGTGCCAGCAGCCCGATCACAGGGGGCTATTATGGCTACACCTTC. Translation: CASSPITGGYYGYTF.

The CDR3 loop reads CASSPDRGYYSGNTIYF. For the CDR3, the DNA is TGTGCCAGCAGCCCGGACAGGGGGTACTACTCTGGAAACACCATATATTTT. J is TRBJ1-3 and V is TRBV7-9, with 10 positions matching TRBD1. CDR3 size: 17 residues. The ends lost 5 bases at V and 0 bases at J; junction bases unmatched: 7. CDR1 and CDR2 (germline): SEHNR, FQNEAQ (reference sequence).